The count of the clone carrying this T cell receptor beta chain is one. The target antigen is unknown. Since no conserved phenylalanine or tryptophan closes the CDR3, a read error is the likely cause. These data belong to a study of T cells in Graves' hyperthyroidism and ophthalmopathy. In the study overall: At initial diagnosis, before any treatment had begun, peripheral blood was obtained. Whole-study findings and limits: Appearing also in blood were most of the thyroid clonotypes expanded above 0.001. Ophthalmopathy was model-predicted a median roughly 6.5 months pre-onset.

From germline, CDR1 is MNHEY and CDR2 SVGEGT. With 7 bases clipped from V and 4 bases from J, the junction kept 5 bases outside the gene matches. The CDR3 totals 13 residues. What was amplified from RNA transcripts were TCR beta CDR3 regions. First-round RT-PCR of the TCR CDR3 relied on the HTBI primer set. TCRdb recomputed calls from the multiplex PCR reads with MiXCR, one row per CDR3 protein. The table has 410,000 or so distinct CDR3 sequences, about 14% seen once; the top ten hold about 13%. V and J are TRBV6-2 or TRBV6-3 and TRBJ2-7, with 9 positions matching TRBD1. Sequencing was done on a sample of blood. The receptor was isolated from a man aged 18 to 35 with Graves' ophthalmopathy. The CDR3 DNA reads as TGTGCCAGCAAACGGGACAGGGAATACGAGCAGTACCTC. This gives the protein CASKRDREYEQYL.